Shown below are 18 T cell receptor beta chains from a single sample sequenced in a study of cytomegalovirus exposure and HLA in healthy donors. It was with 60 Vbeta and 13 Jbeta primers that the PCR ran. Here immunoSEQ multiplex PCR was the method, and the copy in TCRdb shows in-frame clones only, minus some. The data show tens of thousands of clones, and the top ten clones hold approximately 6.8%. Input material: PBMCs. The source of these receptors is a woman aged 40 to 50 in good health and CMV-seronegative.

The V and J genes are TRBV19 and TRBJ2-1, with a possible D match to TRBD1 (6 bases). Trimming removed 3 bases from V and 4 bases from J, with 13 bases in between. The germline CDR1 and CDR2 sequences are LNHDA and SQIVND (reference sequence). This CDR3 contains 15 residues. The CDR3 loop reads CASSISRGWYNEQFF. CDR3 in DNA: TGTGCCAGTAGTATCTCGAGGGGGTGGTACAATGAGCAGTTCTTC.

The chain carries TRBV28 and TRBJ1-5; 7 bases agree with TRBD1. CDR1 MDHEN and CDR2 SYDVKM come from the germline V gene. The CDR3 extends over 18 amino acids. V dropped 6 bases and J dropped 1; count of bases not matched to a gene: 15. The DNA for the CDR3 is TGTGCCAGCAGCCCGGGGTTACAGGGGTGGAGAAGCAATCAGCCCCAGCATTTT. Its protein is CASSPGLQGWRSNQPQHF. The full variable domain, rest sourced from reference TRBV28 and TRBJ1-5, is DVKVTQSSRYLVKRTGEKVFLECVQDMDHENMFWYRQDPGLGLRLIYFSYDVKMKEKGDIPEGYSVSREKKERFSLILESASTNQTSMYLCASSPGLQGWRSNQPQHFGDGTRLSIL.

The genes are TRBV7-2 and TRBJ1-2, with unresolved D. The ends were cut back, 1 base at V and 4 bases at J, with 22 bases in the middle. Germline V gene lookup returns CDR1 SGHTA and CDR2 FQGNSA. The CDR3 contains 18 residues. The CDR3, as DNA: TGTGCCAGCAGCTTAGAAGTCGTGTCACAGACAAACCTCTATGGCTACACCTTC. It is translated as CASSLEVVSQTNLYGYTF.

The V call is TRBV7-6, the J call TRBJ1-2; D gene uncertain. The CDR3 extends over 13 amino acids. Germline lookup yields CDR1 SGHVS and CDR2 FNYEAQ. V shed 5 bases and J shed 2 bases, with 9 bases lying between them. The CDR3 nucleotides read TGTGCCAGCAGCCCAGTCAGGAACTATGGCTACACCTTC. This translates into CASSPVRNYGYTF. The full variable domain, with the rest looked up from reference TRBV7-6 and TRBJ1-2, is GAGVSQSPRYKVTKRGQDVALRCDPISGHVSLYWYRQALGQGPEFLTYFNYEAQQDKSGLPNDRFSAERPEGSISTLTIQRTEQRDSAMYRCASSPVRNYGYTFGSGTRLTVV.

The CDR3 DNA reads TGTGCCAGCAGCTTAGCAGGACGGGAGTCCTATGGCTACACCTTC. Protein product: CASSLAGRESYGYTF. This chain connects TRBV7-9 to TRBJ1-2; no clear D. The germline CDR1 and CDR2 sequences are SEHNR and FQNEAQ (reference sequence). Deletions cut 0 bases from V and 4 bases from J, with 12 bases between. This CDR3 is 15 amino acids long.

V usage is TRBV19 and J usage is TRBJ1-1; possible D gene TRBD1, 6 bases. V lost 1 base, J lost 4 bases, and 13 bases lay in between. This CDR3 region has 15 residues. Germline V gene lookup returns CDR1 LNHDA and CDR2 SQIVND (reference sequence). The CDR3 spells CASSIALRTATEAFF. For the CDR3, the DNA is TGTGCCAGTAGTATAGCCCTTCGGACAGCCACTGAAGCTTTCTTT.

This chain connects TRBV5-6 to TRBJ2-1; 7 bases are shared with TRBD2. The CDR3 covers 17 residues. The V gene end was trimmed by 4 bases and the J gene end by 4 bases; junction bases not matched to a gene: 14. Germline CDR1 SGHDT, CDR2 YYEEEE. The chain's CDR3 is CASSPIAGDTFYNEQFF. The CDR3 DNA follows: TGTGCCAGCAGCCCAATAGCGGGCGACACCTTTTACAATGAGCAGTTCTTC.

The chain joins TRBV4-3 to TRBJ2-1, with 14 bases aligning to TRBD2. The CDR3 is 17 residues long. Germline lookup yields CDR1 LGHNA and CDR2 YSLEER. With V trimmed by 0 bases and J by 9 bases, 7 bases remained unmatched. The CDR3 DNA follows: TGCGCCAGCAGCCAAGATGGGACTAGCGGGAGACGATCTGAGCAGTTCTTC. The encoded protein is CASSQDGTSGRRSEQFF.

This chain joins TRBV7-9 and TRBJ1-6; a possible D gene is TRBD1 (5 bases). The length of the CDR3 is 12 residues. Looked up from germline, CDR1 is SEHNR and CDR2 is FQNEAQ (reference sequence). V was pared by 5 bases and J by 9 bases, with 8 bases between. The CDR3 DNA follows: TGTGCCAGCAGCCCAGGGTCTTCACCCCTCCACTTT. Its protein product is CASSPGSSPLHF.

The rearrangement links TRBV27 to TRBJ1-3; the D is unclear. There are 14 residues in the CDR3. From germline, CDR1 is MNHEY and CDR2 SMNVEV (reference sequence). The V end lost 6 bases, the J end lost 0 bases, and 9 bases lay between the germline ends. In nucleotides, the CDR3 is TGTGCCAGCAGGACACAGAGCTCTGGAAACACCATATATTTT. Its protein product is CASRTQSSGNTIYF.

The chain joins TRBV7-2 to TRBJ2-3; D not resolved. The CDR3 runs 14 residues. Trimming removed 4 bases from V and 0 bases from J, with 8 bases in between. Germline CDR1 is SGHTA and CDR2 is FQGNSA. The CDR3 is CASSSRISTDTQYF. CDR3 sequence (DNA): TGTGCCAGCAGCTCGCGGATCAGCACAGATACGCAGTATTTT.

The chain links TRBV9 to TRBJ2-3, with TRBD2 matching over 7 bases. CDR1 and CDR2 (germline): SGDLS, YYNGEE. The CDR3 runs to 14 residues. V trimming: 4 bases; J trimming: 6 bases; junction bases outside the gene matches: 8. CDR3 sequence: CASSPRTSRDTQYF. CDR3 in DNA: TGTGCCAGCAGCCCTCGGACTAGTCGGGATACGCAGTATTTT.

The gene calls are TRBV13 and TRBJ2-2; 15 nucleotides agree with TRBD2. Germline CDR1 PRHDT, CDR2 FYEKMQ (reference sequence). Trimming cost V 5 bases and J 6 bases; bases outside gene matches: 13. The CDR3 is 19 residues long. This CDR3 is CASSPGLAGGPRRPGELFF. CDR3 coding DNA: TGTGCCAGCAGCCCCGGACTAGCGGGAGGGCCTCGTCGACCCGGGGAGCTGTTTTTT.

The CDR3: CASSRTSGSAYEQYF. The CDR3 DNA is TGTGCCAGCTCACGGACTAGCGGGTCCGCCTACGAGCAGTACTTC. This chain joins TRBV18 and TRBJ2-7, with 11 bases lining up with TRBD2. CDR3 length equals 15 residues. Germline V gives CDR1 KGHSH, CDR2 LQKENI. The V segment lost 4 bases and the J segment 2 bases; nucleotides outside the gene matches: 4.

The rearrangement links TRBV6-1 to TRBJ1-3, with no clear D. This CDR3 has 13 amino acids. V lost 6 bases, J lost 2 bases, and 8 bases lay in between. CDR1 and CDR2 (germline): MNHNS, SASEGT. The CDR3 DNA reads as TGTGCCAGCAGCGGGGTACCTGGAAACACCATATATTTT. This sequence encodes CASSGVPGNTIYF.

The genes are TRBV7-2 and TRBJ2-7, with 10 nucleotides matching TRBD1. Unmatched junction bases numbered 5, after V lost 3 bases and J lost 3 bases. The CDR3 runs to 15 residues. Germline assignment: CDR1 SGHTA and CDR2 FQGNSA. The CDR3 DNA reads as TGTGCCAGCAGCTTCGGGACAGGGGATGTCTACGAGCAGTACTTC. This gives the protein CASSFGTGDVYEQYF.

The CDR3 protein is CASSRGQLTSSSTEAFF. CDR3 sequence (DNA): TGTGCCAGCAGTCGCGGACAGTTAACCTCCTCGAGCACTGAAGCTTTCTTT. The chain joins TRBV28 to TRBJ1-1; D is perhaps TRBD1 (6 bases). Trimming removed 5 bases at V and 4 bases at J, with 23 bases between. The CDR3 covers 17 residues. Germline CDR1 is MDHEN and CDR2 is SYDVKM. Filled out from reference TRBV28 and TRBJ1-1, the complete variable domain reads DVKVTQSSRYLVKRTGEKVFLECVQDMDHENMFWYRQDPGLGLRLIYFSYDVKMKEKGDIPEGYSVSREKKERFSLILESASTNQTSMYLCASSRGQLTSSSTEAFFGQGTRLTVV.

This chain uses TRBV5-3 with TRBJ1-4; D perhaps matches TRBD1 (5 bases). TRBV5-3 is assigned to the ORF class and has an uncertain function. The CDR3 is 15 residues long. The V end lost 3 bases, the J end lost 4 bases, and 13 bases lay between the germline ends. The CDR3 reads CARSYRISHNEKLFF. Here the CDR3 DNA reads TGTGCCAGAAGCTACAGGATCTCCCATAATGAAAAACTGTTTTTT.